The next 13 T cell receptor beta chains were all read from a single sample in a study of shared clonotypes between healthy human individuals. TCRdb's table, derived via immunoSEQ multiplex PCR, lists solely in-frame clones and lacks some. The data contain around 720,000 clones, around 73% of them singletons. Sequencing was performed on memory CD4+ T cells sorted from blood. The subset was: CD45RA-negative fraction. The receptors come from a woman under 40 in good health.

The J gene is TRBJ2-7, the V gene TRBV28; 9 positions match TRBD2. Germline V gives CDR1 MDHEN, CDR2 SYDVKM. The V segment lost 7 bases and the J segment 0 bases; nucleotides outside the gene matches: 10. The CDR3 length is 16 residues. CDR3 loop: CASKVAGAALSYEQYF. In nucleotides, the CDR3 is TGTGCCAGCAAAGTAGCGGGAGCGGCCCTCTCCTACGAGCAGTACTTC.

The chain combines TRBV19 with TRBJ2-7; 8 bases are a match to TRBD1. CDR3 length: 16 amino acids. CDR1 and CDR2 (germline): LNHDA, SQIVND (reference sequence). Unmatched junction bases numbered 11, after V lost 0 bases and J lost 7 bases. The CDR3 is CASSIDQGAVLSEQYF. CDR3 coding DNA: TGTGCCAGTAGTATAGATCAGGGGGCCGTCTTAAGTGAGCAGTACTTC.

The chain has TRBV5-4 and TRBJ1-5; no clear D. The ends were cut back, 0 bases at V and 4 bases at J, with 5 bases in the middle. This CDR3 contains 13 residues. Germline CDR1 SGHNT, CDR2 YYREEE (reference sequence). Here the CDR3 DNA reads TGTGCCAGCAGCTTGGGTCCAAATCAGCCCCAGCATTTT. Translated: CASSLGPNQPQHF.

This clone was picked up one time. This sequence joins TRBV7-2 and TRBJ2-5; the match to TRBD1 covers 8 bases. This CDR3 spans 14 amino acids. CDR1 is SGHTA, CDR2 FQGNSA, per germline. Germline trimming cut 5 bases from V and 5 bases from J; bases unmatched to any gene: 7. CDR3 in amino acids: CASSGQGNRETQYF. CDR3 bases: TGTGCCAGCAGCGGACAGGGTAACAGGGAGACCCAGTACTTC.

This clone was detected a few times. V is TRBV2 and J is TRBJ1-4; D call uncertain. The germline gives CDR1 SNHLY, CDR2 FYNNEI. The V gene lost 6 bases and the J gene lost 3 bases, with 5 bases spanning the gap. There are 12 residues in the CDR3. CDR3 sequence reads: CASRQSNEKLFF. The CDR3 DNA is TGTGCCAGCAGACAGTCTAATGAAAAACTGTTTTTT.

CDR3 nucleotides: TGCGCCAGCAGGCGGACAGAGACCAGCTCCTACGAGCAGTACTTC. Its translation is CASRRTETSSYEQYF. V usage is TRBV5-1 and J usage is TRBJ2-7, with a tentative D call TRBD1 (6 bases). Deletions cut 5 bases from V and 0 bases from J, with 15 bases between. This CDR3 spans 15 amino acids. Germline V gene data show CDR1 as SGHRS and CDR2 as YFSETQ.

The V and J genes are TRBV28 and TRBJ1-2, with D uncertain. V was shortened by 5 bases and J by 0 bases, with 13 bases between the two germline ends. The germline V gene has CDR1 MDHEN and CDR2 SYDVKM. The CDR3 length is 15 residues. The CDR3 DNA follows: TGTGCCAGCAGTAGAGGACGGTACCCTAACTATGGCTACACCTTC. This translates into CASSRGRYPNYGYTF.

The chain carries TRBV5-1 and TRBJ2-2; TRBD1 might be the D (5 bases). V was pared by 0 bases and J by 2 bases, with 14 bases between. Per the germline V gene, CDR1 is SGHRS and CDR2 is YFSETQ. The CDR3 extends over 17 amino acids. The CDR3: CASSLGLRQPNTGELFF. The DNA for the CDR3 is TGCGCCAGCAGCTTGGGCCTCAGACAGCCCAACACCGGGGAGCTGTTTTTT.

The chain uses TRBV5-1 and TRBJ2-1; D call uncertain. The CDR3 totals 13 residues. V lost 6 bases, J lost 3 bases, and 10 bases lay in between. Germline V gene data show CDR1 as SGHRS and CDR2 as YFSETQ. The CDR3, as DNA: TGCGCCAGCAAGACGGCAGACTACAATGAGCAGTTCTTC. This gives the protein CASKTADYNEQFF.

CDR3 residues: CASSDLQGSDGYTF. The CDR3 DNA follows: TGTGCCAGCAGTGACCTCCAGGGTTCGGATGGCTACACCTTC. J is TRBJ1-2 and V is TRBV25-1, with a possible D match to TRBD1 (5 bases). The CDR3 loop spans 14 amino acids. Germline CDR1 MGHDK, CDR2 SYGVNS. V shed 3 bases and J shed 6 bases, with 14 bases lying between them.

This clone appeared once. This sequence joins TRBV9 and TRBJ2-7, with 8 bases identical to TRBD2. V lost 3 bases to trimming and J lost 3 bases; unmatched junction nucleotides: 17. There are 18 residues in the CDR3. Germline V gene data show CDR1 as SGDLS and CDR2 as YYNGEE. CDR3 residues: CASSASPATPSGSYEQYF. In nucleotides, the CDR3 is TGTGCCAGCAGCGCTTCCCCGGCCACCCCGAGCGGGAGCTACGAGCAGTACTTC.

The DNA for the CDR3 is TGTGCCAGCAGTTACCCGCCTGACAGAGGTTTGGAGCCCCAGCATTTT. Translation: CASSYPPDRGLEPQHF. The chain is built from TRBV6-6 and TRBJ1-5; D may be TRBD1 (5 bases). The CDR3 has 16 residues. V was shortened by 2 bases and J by 8 bases, with 19 bases between the two germline ends. Germline V lookup: CDR1 MNHNY, CDR2 SVGAGI (reference sequence).

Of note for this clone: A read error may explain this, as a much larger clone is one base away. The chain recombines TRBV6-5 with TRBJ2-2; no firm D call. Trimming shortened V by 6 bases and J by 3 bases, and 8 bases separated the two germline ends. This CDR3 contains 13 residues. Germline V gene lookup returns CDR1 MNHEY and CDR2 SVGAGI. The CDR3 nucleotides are TGTGCCAGCAGGGAGTTCGACACCGGGGAGCTGTTTTTT. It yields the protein CASREFDTGELFF.